This T cell receptor beta chain emerged from a study of Graves' ophthalmopathy and Graves' hyperthyroidism. TCR beta CDR3 amplification used RNA transcripts. Scientists carried out first-round RT-PCR using HTBI primers and then a second-round multiplex PCR. MiXCR, run by TCRdb on the multiplex PCR reads, gives a single entry per CDR3 protein. This table holds almost 750,000 distinct CDR3 sequences, 35% to 50% found once. CDR3 length: 13 residues. The germline V and J ends were trimmed by 2 bases and 9 bases, with 13 bases remaining between them. Per germline, CDR1 SGHTA and CDR2 FQGTGA. Moderate-to-severe activity, CAS ≥3, NOSPECS ≥4 and duration under 3 months were recorded for donors with ophthalmopathy. Out of roughly 9.3 ml of fresh peripheral blood, PBMCs were obtained. Study results and caveats: The majority of expanded thyroid clonotypes above 0.001 frequency also occurred in blood.

About this clonotype itself: Antigen: not known.

The TCR comes from an adult man with Graves' ophthalmopathy. This sequence joins TRBV7-3 and TRBJ1-1; D may be TRBD1 (5 bases). Sequencing was done on a sample of peripheral blood. This CDR3 reads CASSLATTEKAFF. CDR3 bases: TGTGCCAGCAGCTTAGCTACGACAGAAAAAGCTTTCTTT.